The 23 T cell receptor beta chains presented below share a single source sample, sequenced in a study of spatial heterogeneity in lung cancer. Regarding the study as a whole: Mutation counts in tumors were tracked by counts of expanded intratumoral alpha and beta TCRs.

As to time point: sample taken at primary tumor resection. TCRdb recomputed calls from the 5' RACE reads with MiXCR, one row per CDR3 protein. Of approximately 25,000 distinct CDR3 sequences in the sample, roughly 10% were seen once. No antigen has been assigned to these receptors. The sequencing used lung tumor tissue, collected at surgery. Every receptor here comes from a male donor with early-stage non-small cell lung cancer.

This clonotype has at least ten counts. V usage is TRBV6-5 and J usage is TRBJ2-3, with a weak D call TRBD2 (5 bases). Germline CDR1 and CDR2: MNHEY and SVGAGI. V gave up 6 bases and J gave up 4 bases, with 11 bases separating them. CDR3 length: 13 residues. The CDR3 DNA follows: TGTGCCAGCAGACCAAGCGGCCCAGATACGCAGTATTTT. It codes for CASRPSGPDTQYF.

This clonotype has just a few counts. The CDR3 is CASSSRAGARINYGYTF. CDR3 in DNA: TGTGCCAGCAGCTCGAGAGCGGGGGCAAGGATCAACTATGGCTACACCTTC. The V gene is TRBV7-9, the J gene TRBJ1-2; a possible D gene is TRBD1 (6 bases). The CDR3 length is 17 residues. V lost 4 bases and J lost 2, with 20 bases in between. The V gene's germline CDR1 is SEHNR and CDR2 FQNEAQ (reference sequence).

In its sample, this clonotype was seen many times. The CDR3 region is CASNFGNQPQHF. CDR3 DNA: TGTGCCAGCAATTTCGGCAATCAGCCCCAGCATTTT. The V call is TRBV28, the J call TRBJ1-5; D call uncertain. The V end was cut by 7 bases, the J end by 2 bases, with 6 bases between. Germline lookup yields CDR1 MDHEN and CDR2 SYDVKM. The length of the CDR3 is 12 residues. The variable domain in full, completed from reference TRBV28 and TRBJ1-5, reads DVKVTQSSRYLVKRTGEKVFLECVQDMDHENMFWYRQDPGLGLRLIYFSYDVKMKEKGDIPEGYSVSREKKERFSLILESASTNQTSMYLCASNFGNQPQHFGDGTRLSIL.

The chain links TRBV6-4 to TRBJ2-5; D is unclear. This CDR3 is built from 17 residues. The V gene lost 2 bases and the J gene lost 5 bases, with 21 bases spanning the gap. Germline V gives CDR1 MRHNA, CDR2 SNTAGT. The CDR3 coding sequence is TGTGCCAGCAGTGACACCCCGGTCGAACCCACGCGGGAGACCCAGTACTTC. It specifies CASSDTPVEPTRETQYF.

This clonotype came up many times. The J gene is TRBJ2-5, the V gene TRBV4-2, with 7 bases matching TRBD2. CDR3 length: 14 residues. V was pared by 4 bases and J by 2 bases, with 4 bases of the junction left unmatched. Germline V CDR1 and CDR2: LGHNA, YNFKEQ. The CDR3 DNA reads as TGTGCCAGCAGCCTAAGCGGGATACAAGAGACCCAGTACTTC. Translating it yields CASSLSGIQETQYF.

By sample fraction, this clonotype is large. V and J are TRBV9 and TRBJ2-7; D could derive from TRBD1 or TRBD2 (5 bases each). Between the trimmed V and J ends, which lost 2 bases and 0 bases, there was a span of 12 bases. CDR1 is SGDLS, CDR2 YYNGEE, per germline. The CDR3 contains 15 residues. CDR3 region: CASSVLPGPSYEQYF. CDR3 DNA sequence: TGTGCCAGCAGCGTTCTACCGGGACCCTCCTACGAGCAGTACTTC.

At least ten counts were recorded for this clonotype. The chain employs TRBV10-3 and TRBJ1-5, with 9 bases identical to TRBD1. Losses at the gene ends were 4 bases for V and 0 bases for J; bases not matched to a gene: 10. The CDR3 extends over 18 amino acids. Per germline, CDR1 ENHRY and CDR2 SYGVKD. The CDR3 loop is CAISANPGQGFSNQPQHF. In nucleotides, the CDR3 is TGTGCCATCAGTGCAAACCCGGGACAGGGTTTTAGCAATCAGCCCCAGCATTTT.

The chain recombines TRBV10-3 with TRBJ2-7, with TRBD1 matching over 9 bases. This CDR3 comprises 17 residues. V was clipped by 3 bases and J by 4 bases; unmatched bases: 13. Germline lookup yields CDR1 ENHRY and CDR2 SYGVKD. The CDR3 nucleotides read TGTGCCATCAGTGAACCTCTTAGGACAGGGGATCAATACGAGCAGTACTTC. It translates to CAISEPLRTGDQYEQYF.

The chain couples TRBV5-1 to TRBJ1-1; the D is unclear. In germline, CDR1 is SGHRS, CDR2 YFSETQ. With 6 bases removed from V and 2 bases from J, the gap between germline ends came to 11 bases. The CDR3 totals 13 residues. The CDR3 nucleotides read TGCGCCAGCAATCTTGGAGGCAACACTGAAGCTTTCTTT. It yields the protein CASNLGGNTEAFF. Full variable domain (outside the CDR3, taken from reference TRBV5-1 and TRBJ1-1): KAGVTQTPRYLIKTRGQQVTLSCSPISGHRSVSWYQQTPGQGLQFLFEYFSETQRNKGNFPGRFSGRQFSNSRSEMNVSTLELGDSALYLCASNLGGNTEAFFGQGTRLTVV.

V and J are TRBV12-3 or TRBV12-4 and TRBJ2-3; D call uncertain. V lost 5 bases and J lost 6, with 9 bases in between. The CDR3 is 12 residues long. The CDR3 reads CASSPLRDTQYF. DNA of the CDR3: TGTGCCAGCAGTCCCCTTAGGGATACGCAGTATTTT.

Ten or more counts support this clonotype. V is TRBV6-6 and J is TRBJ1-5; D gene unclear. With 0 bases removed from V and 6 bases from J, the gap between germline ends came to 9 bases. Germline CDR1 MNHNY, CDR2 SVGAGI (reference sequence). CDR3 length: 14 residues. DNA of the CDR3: TGTGCCAGCAGTTACTCACCAGAAGGTCAGCCCCAGCATTTT. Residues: CASSYSPEGQPQHF.

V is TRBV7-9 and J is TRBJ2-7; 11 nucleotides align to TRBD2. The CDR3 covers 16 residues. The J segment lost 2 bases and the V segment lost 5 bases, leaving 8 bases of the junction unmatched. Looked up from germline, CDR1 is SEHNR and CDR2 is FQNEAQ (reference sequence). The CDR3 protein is CASSLSSGLAAYEQYF. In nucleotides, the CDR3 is TGTGCCAGCAGCCTATCCTCGGGACTAGCGGCCTACGAGCAGTACTTC.

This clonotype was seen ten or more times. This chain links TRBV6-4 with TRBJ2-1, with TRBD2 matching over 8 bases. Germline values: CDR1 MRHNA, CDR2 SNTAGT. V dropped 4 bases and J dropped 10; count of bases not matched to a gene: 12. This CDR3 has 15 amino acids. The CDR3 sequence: CASSGLVAGIEEQFF. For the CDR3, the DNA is TGTGCCAGCAGTGGATTGGTAGCGGGGATCGAAGAGCAGTTCTTC.

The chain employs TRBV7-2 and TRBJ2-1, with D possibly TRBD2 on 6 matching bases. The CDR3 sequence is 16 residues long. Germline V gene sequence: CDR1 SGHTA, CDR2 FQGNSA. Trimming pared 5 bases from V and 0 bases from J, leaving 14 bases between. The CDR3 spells CASSPPGLFSYNEQFF. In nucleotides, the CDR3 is TGTGCCAGCAGCCCTCCGGGACTTTTCTCCTACAATGAGCAGTTCTTC.

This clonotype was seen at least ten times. The CDR3 DNA is TGTGCCACCTTACCGCCGGTGTGGGACACAGATACGCAGTATTTT. This encodes CATLPPVWDTDTQYF. This sequence joins TRBV6-6 and TRBJ2-3; D uncertain. CDR3 length: 15 amino acids. V lost 10 bases to trimming and J lost 2 bases, with 19 bases between them. The germline V gene encodes CDR1 MNHNY and CDR2 SVGAGI (reference sequence).

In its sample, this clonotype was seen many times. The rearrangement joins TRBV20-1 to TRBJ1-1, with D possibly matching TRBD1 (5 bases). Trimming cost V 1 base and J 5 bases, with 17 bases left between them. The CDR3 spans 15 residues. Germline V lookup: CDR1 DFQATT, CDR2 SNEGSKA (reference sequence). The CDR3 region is CSARAPKGWGTEAFF. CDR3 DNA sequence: TGCAGTGCTAGAGCCCCGAAGGGGTGGGGGACTGAAGCTTTCTTT.

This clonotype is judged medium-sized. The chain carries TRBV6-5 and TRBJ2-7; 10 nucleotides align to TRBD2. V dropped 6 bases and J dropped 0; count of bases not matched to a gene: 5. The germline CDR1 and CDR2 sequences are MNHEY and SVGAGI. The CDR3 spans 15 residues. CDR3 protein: CASRERTSGSYEQYF. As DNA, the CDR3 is TGTGCCAGCAGAGAGAGGACTAGCGGCTCCTACGAGCAGTACTTC.

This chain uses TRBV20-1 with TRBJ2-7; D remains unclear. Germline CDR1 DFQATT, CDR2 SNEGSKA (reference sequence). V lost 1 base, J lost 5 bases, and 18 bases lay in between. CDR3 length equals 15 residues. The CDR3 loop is CSARVPLTYRHEQYF. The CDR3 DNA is TGCAGTGCTAGAGTCCCCCTGACTTACCGCCACGAGCAGTACTTC.

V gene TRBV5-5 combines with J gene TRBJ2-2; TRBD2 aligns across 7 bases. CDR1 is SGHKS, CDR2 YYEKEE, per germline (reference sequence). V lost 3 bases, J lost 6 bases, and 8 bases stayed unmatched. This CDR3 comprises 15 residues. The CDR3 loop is CASSWDYGQAGELFF. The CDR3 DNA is TGTGCCAGCAGCTGGGACTATGGCCAGGCCGGGGAGCTGTTTTTT.

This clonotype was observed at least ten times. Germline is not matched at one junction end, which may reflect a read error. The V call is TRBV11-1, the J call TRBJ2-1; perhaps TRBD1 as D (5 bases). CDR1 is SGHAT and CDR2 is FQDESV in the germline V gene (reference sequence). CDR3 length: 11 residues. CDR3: CASSPLSTVRF. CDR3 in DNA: TGTGCCAGCAGCCCTCTTTCGACAGTCAGATTC.

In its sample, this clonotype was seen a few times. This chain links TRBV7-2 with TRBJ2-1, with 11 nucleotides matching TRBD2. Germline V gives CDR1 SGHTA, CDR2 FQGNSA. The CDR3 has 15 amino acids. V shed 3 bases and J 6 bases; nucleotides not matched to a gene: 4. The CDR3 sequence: CASSFVLAGGNEQFF. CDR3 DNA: TGTGCCAGCAGCTTCGTTCTAGCGGGAGGCAATGAGCAGTTCTTC.

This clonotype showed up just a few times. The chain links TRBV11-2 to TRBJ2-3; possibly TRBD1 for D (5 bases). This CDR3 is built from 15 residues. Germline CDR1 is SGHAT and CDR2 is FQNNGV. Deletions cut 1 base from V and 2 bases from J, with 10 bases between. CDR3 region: CASSLAPTDTDTQYF. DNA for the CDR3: TGTGCCAGCAGCTTAGCCCCGACAGACACAGATACGCAGTATTTT.

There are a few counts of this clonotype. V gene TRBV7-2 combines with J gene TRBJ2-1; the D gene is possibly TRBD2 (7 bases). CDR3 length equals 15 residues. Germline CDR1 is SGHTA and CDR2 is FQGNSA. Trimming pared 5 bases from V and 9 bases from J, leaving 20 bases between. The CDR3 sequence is CASSGIWGGEGEQFF. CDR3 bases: TGTGCCAGCAGCGGGATTTGGGGGGGCGAGGGTGAGCAGTTCTTC. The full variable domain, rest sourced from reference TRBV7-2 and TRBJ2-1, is GAGVSQSPSNKVTEKGKDVELRCDPISGHTALYWYRQSLGQGLEFLIYFQGNSAPDKSGLPSDRFSAERTGGSVSTLTIQRTQQEDSAVYLCASSGIWGGEGEQFFGPGTRLTVL.